This T cell receptor beta chain emerged from a study of blood T cell repertoires in COVID-19. Ages ranged from roughly 18 to 95 years, with residence in 20 to 30 US areas. Profiled with immunoSEQ multiplex PCR; TCRdb holds only in-frame clones, not every one. The sample has some 250,000 clones, roughly 85% seen once. With 2 bases removed from V and 0 bases from J, the gap between germline ends came to 8 bases. CDR3 length: 14 residues. The germline V gene encodes CDR1 KGHSH and CDR2 LQKENI. This chain joins TRBV18 and TRBJ2-7; weak D call: TRBD1 (5 bases). This receptor was obtained from a woman aged 50 to 60 who had recovered from COVID-19. Sequenced: PBMCs or T cells enriched from blood (not recorded which). The CDR3 reads CASSPNRNSYEQYF. The DNA of the CDR3 is TGTGCCAGCTCACCAAACAGGAACTCCTACGAGCAGTACTTC.